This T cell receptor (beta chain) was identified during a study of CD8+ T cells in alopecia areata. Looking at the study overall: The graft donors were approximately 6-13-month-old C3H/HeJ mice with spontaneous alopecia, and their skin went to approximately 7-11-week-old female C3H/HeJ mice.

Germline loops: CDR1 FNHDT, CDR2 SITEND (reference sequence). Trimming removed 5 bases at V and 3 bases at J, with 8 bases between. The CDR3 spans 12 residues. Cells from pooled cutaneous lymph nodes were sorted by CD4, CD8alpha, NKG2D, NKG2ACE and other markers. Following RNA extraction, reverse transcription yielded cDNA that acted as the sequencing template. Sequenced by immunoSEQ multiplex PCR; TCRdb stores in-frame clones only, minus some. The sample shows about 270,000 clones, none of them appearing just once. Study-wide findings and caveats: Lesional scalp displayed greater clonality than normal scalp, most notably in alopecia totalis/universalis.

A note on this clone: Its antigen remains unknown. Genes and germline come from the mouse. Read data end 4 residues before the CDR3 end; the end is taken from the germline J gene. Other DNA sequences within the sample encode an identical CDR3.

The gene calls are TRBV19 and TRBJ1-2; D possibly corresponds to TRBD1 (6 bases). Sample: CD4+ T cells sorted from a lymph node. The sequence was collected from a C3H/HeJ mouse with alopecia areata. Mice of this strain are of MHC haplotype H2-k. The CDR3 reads CASSPGDSDYTF. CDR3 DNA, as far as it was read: TGTGCCAGCAGCCCAGGGGACTCC.